These 14 T cell receptor beta chains were all obtained from the same sample, sequenced in a study of blood T cell repertoires in COVID-19. TCRdb's copy holds only in-frame clones and misses some; the assay was immunoSEQ multiplex PCR. The table has about 400,000 clones, roughly 89% seen once; the top ten hold about 4.5%. The specimen sequenced was peripheral blood. The receptors originated from a woman younger than 45 with acute or convalescent COVID-19.

The chain joins TRBV30 to TRBJ2-2, with D maybe TRBD2 (6 bases). Germline loops: CDR1 GTSNPN, CDR2 SVGIG (reference sequence). CDR3 size: 16 residues. With 7 bases removed from V and 2 bases from J, the gap between germline ends came to 20 bases. The CDR3 sequence is CALKIGGGTNTGELFF. CDR3 bases: TGTGCCTTAAAAATTGGTGGGGGGACCAACACCGGGGAGCTGTTTTTT.

This sequence joins TRBV28 and TRBJ1-5; D not resolved. Between the trimmed V and J ends, which lost 4 bases and 3 bases, there was a span of 10 bases. Germline-derived CDR1 and CDR2 are MDHEN and SYDVKM. The CDR3 extends over 14 amino acids. Here the CDR3 DNA reads TGTGCCAGCAGTTCCCTCGAGATCAATCAGCCCCAGCATTTT. Its translation is CASSSLEINQPQHF.

The V and J genes are TRBV19 and TRBJ1-2, with D possibly TRBD1 on 5 matching bases. CDR1 is LNHDA, CDR2 SQIVND, per germline (reference sequence). V was cut by 3 bases and J by 4 bases, with 12 bases left in between. The CDR3 spans 14 residues. The CDR3 region is CASSMVDTAYGYTF. The CDR3, as DNA: TGTGCCAGTAGTATGGTGGACACCGCCTATGGCTACACCTTC.

The chain joins TRBV7-9 to TRBJ2-5; D possibly corresponds to TRBD2 (5 bases). The V gene lost 7 bases and the J gene lost 3 bases, with 15 bases spanning the gap. Germline values: CDR1 SEHNR, CDR2 FQNEAQ (reference sequence). The CDR3 is 14 amino acids. In DNA, the CDR3 is TGTGCCAGCAACTACGGGATACCTGAAGAGACCCAGTACTTC. Translating it yields CASNYGIPEETQYF.

The rearrangement uses TRBV10-1 and TRBJ2-2; D perhaps matches TRBD1 (5 bases). Trimming cost V 6 bases and J 5 bases, with 16 bases left between them. CDR1 is WNHNN, CDR2 SYGVQD, per germline (reference sequence). There are 15 residues in the CDR3. This CDR3 is CASSRTDSGTGELFF. The CDR3 bases are TGCGCCAGCAGCAGGACGGATTCAGGGACCGGGGAGCTGTTTTTT.

The rearrangement uses TRBV6-5 and TRBJ2-1, with TRBD1 matching 8 bases. Germline V gives CDR1 MNHEY, CDR2 SVGAGI. V dropped 5 bases and J dropped 7; count of bases not matched to a gene: 7. The CDR3 is 14 residues long. The CDR3: CASSKWTGSNEQFF. Written as DNA, the CDR3 is TGTGCCAGCAGTAAGTGGACAGGGTCGAATGAGCAGTTCTTC.

This chain connects TRBV19 to TRBJ2-2, with TRBD1 as a possible D gene (7 bases). The CDR3 has 15 amino acids. The ends were cut back, 6 bases at V and 5 bases at J, with 16 bases in the middle. Looked up from germline, CDR1 is LNHDA and CDR2 is SQIVND (reference sequence). The CDR3 sequence: CASSQGGVGTGELFF. In DNA form, the CDR3 reads TGTGCCAGTAGCCAGGGGGGAGTTGGGACCGGGGAGCTGTTTTTT.

The chain joins TRBV7-9 to TRBJ1-5; D might be TRBD1 (6 bases). Trimming left V 5 bases short and J 0 bases short, with 11 bases between. Germline loops: CDR1 SEHNR, CDR2 FQNEAQ (reference sequence). CDR3 length: 15 residues. The CDR3 loop is CASSRTEDSNQPQHF. The CDR3, as DNA: TGTGCCAGCAGCCGGACAGAAGATAGCAATCAGCCCCAGCATTTT.

This clone occurred a few times. This chain uses TRBV7-9 with TRBJ2-2; TRBD1 agrees at 9 bases. CDR3 size: 17 residues. Germline V gene sequence: CDR1 SEHNR, CDR2 FQNEAQ (reference sequence). V lost 5 bases to trimming and J lost 5 bases; unmatched junction nucleotides: 12. CDR3 nucleotides: TGTGCCAGCAGCCGCCCCGGGACAGGGATGCAGACCGGGGAGCTGTTTTTT. The encoded protein is CASSRPGTGMQTGELFF.

This chain uses TRBV2 with TRBJ2-5, with a tentative D call TRBD2 (5 bases). The CDR3 length is 13 residues. Germline CDR1 is SNHLY and CDR2 is FYNNEI. The V end was cut by 8 bases, the J end by 4 bases, with 14 bases between. The CDR3: CASEGQVGETQYF. As DNA, the CDR3 is TGTGCCAGCGAGGGTCAGGTAGGAGAGACCCAGTACTTC.

The chain uses TRBV30 and TRBJ2-7; a possible D gene is TRBD1 (6 bases). V lost 4 bases and J 5 bases, leaving 18 bases between the germline ends. This CDR3 has 14 residues. The germline CDR1 and CDR2 sequences are GTSNPN and SVGIG (reference sequence). The CDR3 loop is CAWNRGQRGNEQYF. As DNA, the CDR3 is TGTGCCTGGAATAGAGGACAAAGGGGGAACGAGCAGTACTTC.

V usage is TRBV6-1 and J usage is TRBJ2-1, with TRBD1 identical over 9 bases. This CDR3 spans 16 amino acids. Trimming removed 2 bases from V and 0 bases from J; junction bases left unmatched: 2. The V gene's germline CDR1 is MNHNS and CDR2 SASEGT. The CDR3 DNA sequence: TGTGCCAGCAGTGAACCGGGACAGGGCTCCTACAATGAGCAGTTCTTC. Protein sequence: CASSEPGQGSYNEQFF.

The V call is TRBV6-1, the J call TRBJ1-2; D uncertain. CDR3 length: 13 residues. Between the trimmed V and J ends, which lost 2 bases and 4 bases, there was a span of 8 bases. The germline V gene has CDR1 MNHNS and CDR2 SASEGT. CDR3 in amino acids: CASSELFSYGYTF. The CDR3 nucleotides are TGTGCCAGCAGTGAATTGTTTAGCTATGGCTACACCTTC.

The CDR3 region has the DNA TGTGCCAGTAGACCGAACAGGGAATTAAATTCACCCCTCCACTTT. This encodes CASRPNRELNSPLHF. The gene calls are TRBV6-4 and TRBJ1-6, with D possibly being TRBD1 (6 bases). This CDR3 has 15 amino acids. Germline lookup yields CDR1 MRHNA and CDR2 SNTAGT. V shed 9 bases and J shed 7 bases, with 19 bases lying between them.